This TCR beta chain was captured by sequencing in a study of blood T cells in healthy people across ages. This clonotype was counted between two and nine times. Primers used in a second PCR of roughly 7 to 12 cycles were a sample-barcoded 5' primer and a J-beta primer mix. Via MiXCR, TCRdb re-called the 5' RACE reads, giving one row per CDR3 protein. Among just under 750,000 distinct CDR3 sequences listed, over 20% were seen once. The V gene lost 0 bases and the J gene lost 3 bases, with 11 bases spanning the gap. This CDR3 has 15 amino acids. The J gene is TRBJ2-5, the V gene TRBV12-3 or TRBV12-4, with D possibly matching TRBD2 (6 bases). The receptor was isolated from a man in his sixties or seventies in good health. The sample was blood. The CDR3 DNA reads TGTGCCAGCAGTTTAGCGCGGGGTTTCAAAGAGACCCAGTACTTC. As protein: CASSLARGFKETQYF.